Following are 14 T cell receptor beta chains from one sample sequenced in a study of blood T cell repertoires in COVID-19 (dated by TCRdb to 2020 to 2021). The library was made by the immunoSEQ multiplex PCR assay. This is the immuneACCESS table as TCRdb keeps it, with only in-frame sequences that have V and J called. A part of the clones is gone; compared with another copy, unresolved V genes explain less than half, and the rest is unexplained. This sample lists a few hundred thousand clones; roughly 86% were detected once. Around 1.7% of the sample goes to the ten largest clones. The specimen was peripheral blood. Source of these receptors: a woman between 50 and 59 years old with acute or convalescent COVID-19.

The chain couples TRBV6-1 to TRBJ1-2, with TRBD1 as a possible D gene (5 bases). The CDR3 length is 14 residues. CDR1 is MNHNS, CDR2 SASEGT, per germline. V lost 3 bases, J lost 7 bases, and 15 bases lay in between. The CDR3 sequence is CASSDPRVIRGYTF. The CDR3, as DNA: TGTGCCAGCAGTGATCCCAGGGTAATACGTGGCTACACCTTC.

The table lists this clone with a count of one. The rearrangement uses TRBV7-9 and TRBJ1-1, with D unresolved. This CDR3 region has 15 residues. CDR1 is SEHNR and CDR2 is FQNEAQ in the germline V gene (reference sequence). Trimming pared 0 bases from V and 1 base from J, leaving 9 bases between. The CDR3 DNA reads as TGTGCCAGCAGCTTAGCGGGCAGAACGAACACTGAAGCTTTCTTT. This codes for CASSLAGRTNTEAFF.

The V and J genes are TRBV6-2 or TRBV6-3 and TRBJ1-1, with TRBD1 matching over 7 bases. Germline V gene sequence: CDR1 MNHEY, CDR2 SVGEGT. J gave up 0 bases and V 0 bases, and 4 bases lay outside the gene matches. This CDR3 is 16 amino acids long. CDR3 amino acids: CASSYSMGQLNTEAFF. DNA of the CDR3: TGTGCCAGCAGTTACTCGATGGGACAGTTGAACACTGAAGCTTTCTTT.

The J gene is TRBJ2-2, the V gene TRBV27, with D perhaps TRBD1 (6 bases). The CDR3 sequence is 18 residues long. V was clipped by 4 bases and J by 0 bases, with 18 bases between them. CDR1 and CDR2 (germline): MNHEY, SMNVEV (reference sequence). The CDR3 spells CASSSGHPTFANTGELFF. The CDR3 nucleotides are TGTGCCAGCAGTTCGGGACACCCGACTTTTGCGAACACCGGGGAGCTGTTTTTT.

The gene calls are TRBV24-1 and TRBJ2-7; TRBD2 agrees at 14 bases. V was clipped by 4 bases and J by 0 bases; unmatched bases: 10. Looked up from germline, CDR1 is KGHDR and CDR2 is SFDVKD. This CDR3 comprises 19 residues. The CDR3 DNA reads TGTGCCACCAGTGAGAATGACAGGGGACTAGCGGGAGACTCCTACGAGCAGTACTTC. Translation: CATSENDRGLAGDSYEQYF.

CDR3 region: CASSIRQGPGELFF. Written as DNA, the CDR3 is TGTGCCAGTAGTATTCGTCAGGGTCCCGGGGAGCTGTTTTTT. V gene TRBV19 combines with J gene TRBJ2-2, with D possibly being TRBD1 (5 bases). The CDR3 covers 14 residues. From germline, CDR1 is LNHDA and CDR2 SQIVND (reference sequence). The V gene lost 3 bases and the J gene lost 6 bases, with 11 bases spanning the gap.

The J gene is TRBJ2-1, the V gene TRBV3-1 (or the pseudogene TRBV3-2); D not resolved. CDR1 is LGHDT and CDR2 is YNNKEL in the germline V gene (reference sequence). Trimming removed 0 bases from V and 5 bases from J, with 17 bases in between. The CDR3 runs 17 residues. The chain's CDR3 is CASSQDKFSWQDNEQFF. The CDR3 DNA follows: TGTGCCAGCAGCCAAGATAAATTTTCGTGGCAGGACAATGAGCAGTTCTTC.

The V and J genes are TRBV5-4 and TRBJ2-7; maybe TRBD2 (6 bases). The CDR3 contains 14 residues. V lost 3 bases, J lost 2 bases, and 12 bases lay in between. The germline gives CDR1 SGHNT, CDR2 YYREEE (reference sequence). This CDR3 is CASSSPGLTYEQYF. The CDR3 nucleotides are TGTGCCAGCAGCTCTCCGGGACTTACCTACGAGCAGTACTTC.

The rearrangement joins TRBV5-4 to TRBJ2-3; 8 nucleotides align to TRBD2. J lost 7 bases, V lost 7 bases, and 11 bases had no gene match. Germline lookup yields CDR1 SGHNT and CDR2 YYREEE (reference sequence). This CDR3 is built from 14 residues. DNA for the CDR3: TGTGCCAGCCGGCCGGGGGGGGAGATAAATACGCAGTATTTT. Translation: CASRPGGEINTQYF.

The CDR3 DNA reads TGTGCCAGCAGCCGGGGACAAATGAACACTGAAGCTTTCTTT. This sequence encodes CASSRGQMNTEAFF. The chain uses TRBV11-1 and TRBJ1-1; D possibly corresponds to TRBD1 (6 bases). Germline assignment: CDR1 SGHAT and CDR2 FQDESV (reference sequence). The CDR3 length is 14 residues. Deletions cut 5 bases from V and 0 bases from J, with 10 bases between.

This clone was observed once. The V gene is TRBV4-1, the J gene TRBJ2-7; a weak D match, TRBD1 (6 bases). The germline V and J ends were trimmed by 4 bases and 4 bases, with 23 bases remaining between them. This CDR3 is 17 amino acids long. CDR1 and CDR2 (germline): MGHRA, YSYEKL. The CDR3 DNA reads as TGCGCCAGCAGCCGCCTGGCGGGCAGGGGCCTCCCTTACGAGCAGTACTTC. Translation gives CASSRLAGRGLPYEQYF.

This rearrangement joins TRBV28 to TRBJ1-3; TRBD1 is a possible D gene (5 bases). The CDR3 loop spans 16 amino acids. V was shortened by 7 bases and J by 0 bases, with 16 bases between the two germline ends. Germline assignment: CDR1 MDHEN and CDR2 SYDVKM. This CDR3 is CASIDVGLSSGNTIYF. The CDR3, as DNA: TGTGCCAGCATCGATGTGGGGCTGTCCTCTGGAAACACCATATATTTT.

This clone is a singleton in its sample. The genes are TRBV30 and TRBJ2-7; 8 nucleotides agree with TRBD2. Trimming at V came to 2 bases and at J to 1 base, leaving 7 bases not matched to a gene. CDR1 is GTSNPN and CDR2 is SVGIG in the germline V gene (reference sequence). There are 15 residues in the CDR3. CDR3 protein: CAWSKGTSGSYEQYF. The CDR3, as DNA: TGTGCCTGGAGTAAGGGCACTAGCGGATCCTACGAGCAGTACTTC.

This chain uses TRBV9 with TRBJ1-6; 7 bases align to TRBD1. This CDR3 has 13 amino acids. Trimming at V came to 4 bases and at J to 7 bases, leaving 2 bases not matched to a gene. Germline assignment: CDR1 SGDLS and CDR2 YYNGEE. CDR3 DNA: TGTGCCAGCAGCTTAGGGGGCAATTCACCCCTCCACTTT. This codes for CASSLGGNSPLHF. The full variable domain, completed using reference TRBV9 and TRBJ1-6, is DSGVTQTPKHLITATGQRVTLRCSPRSGDLSVYWYQQSLDQGLQFLIQYYNGEERAKGNILERFSAQQFPDLHSELNLSSLELGDSALYFCASSLGGNSPLHFGNGTRLTVT.